This is a list of T cell receptor beta chains from one sample in a study of blood T cell repertoires in COVID-19. Clones were read by immunoSEQ multiplex PCR, and TCRdb kept only the in-frame ones, dropping some. The sample lists about 260,000 clones, 88% seen once, with about 0.7% in the top ten. The specimen sequenced was peripheral blood. The receptor set was obtained from a human donor in a cohort sampled during active COVID-19. The CDR3 runs from the conserved cysteine through the conserved F or W. D genes are given only for firm matches. Where a row states a size, it is once, few, many or the class of an expanded clone; other rows omit it.

j_call	cdr3_length	v_call	d_call	clone_size	cdr3_nt	cdr3_aa
TRBJ2-7	14	TRBV7-9	TRBD2	NA	TGTGCCAGCAGCCCCCGGACTAGCGTTTACGAGCAGTACTTC	CASSPRTSVYEQYF
TRBJ2-3	15	TRBV7-8	TRBD2	once	TGTGCCAGCAGCTCCCGCGGGGGGCGCACAGATACGCAGTATTTT	CASSSRGGRTDTQYF
TRBJ2-7	16	TRBV13	NA	NA	TGTGCCAGCAGCTTCGACAGTTCCTATGGGTCCTACGAGCAGTACTTC	CASSFDSSYGSYEQYF
TRBJ1-1	13	TRBV3-1/TRBV3-2	NA	NA	TGTGCCAGCAGCCCGACAGCGAACACTGAAGCTTTCTTT	CASSPTANTEAFF
TRBJ2-3	16	TRBV10-3	NA	NA	TGTGCCATCAGTGAGTCCGAGCGGTCCGGCACAGATACGCAGTATTTT	CAISESERSGTDTQYF
TRBJ2-7	15	TRBV19	NA	NA	TGTGCCAGTAGTATAGGGTCCGGGGAGACCTACGAGCAGTACTTC	CASSIGSGETYEQYF
TRBJ2-7	15	TRBV4-1	TRBD1	NA	TGCGCCAGCAGCGCTCCGGGACAGGGAAAATACGAGCAGTACTTC	CASSAPGQGKYEQYF
TRBJ2-2	15	TRBV11-3	NA	once	TGTGCCAGCAGCCATAGACACATGAACACCGGGGAGCTGTTTTTT	CASSHRHMNTGELFF
TRBJ1-2	17	TRBV7-2	NA	NA	TGTGCCAGCAGCTCCAACCGTCGGGGGGTAGCTAACTATGGCTACACCTTC	CASSSNRRGVANYGYTF
TRBJ2-2	17	TRBV24-1	TRBD1	NA	TGTGCCACCAGTGATGAGGCAGGGACAGGGGAGATCGGGGAGCTGTTTTTT	CATSDEAGTGEIGELFF
TRBJ2-3	14	TRBV30	TRBD2	NA	TGTGCCGGGGGGACTAGCGGGGGCACAGATACGCAGTATTTT	CAGGTSGGTDTQYF
TRBJ1-2	14	TRBV27	NA	once	TGTGCCAGCAGTTTATGGGGGGGAATCTATGGCTACACCTTC	CASSLWGGIYGYTF
TRBJ1-2	14	TRBV21-1	NA	NA	TGTGCCAGCAGCACGAGGGAGTCGGGCTATGGCTACACCTTC	CASSTRESGYGYTF
TRBJ1-1	15	TRBV5-1	NA	NA	TGCGCCAGCATACCAGGCAGTAATACGTACACTGAAGCTTTCTTT	CASIPGSNTYTEAFF
TRBJ2-7	14	TRBV28	NA	NA	TGTGCCAGCAGTTTGCCCTTTCCTACCTACGAGCAGTACTTC	CASSLPFPTYEQYF
TRBJ2-5	13	TRBV3-1/TRBV3-2	NA	NA	TGTGCCAGCAGCCGCAGGGAGGAGGAGACCCAGTACTTC	CASSRREEETQYF
TRBJ2-1	17	TRBV12-5	TRBD2	NA	TGTGCTAGTGGTTTGGTACTTAGCGGGAGCAAGGGCAATGAGCAGTTCTTC	CASGLVLSGSKGNEQFF
TRBJ2-7	15	TRBV7-2	TRBD1	NA	TGTGCCAGCGGCACTGGGACAGGGGGTTTCTACGAGCAGTACTTC	CASGTGTGGFYEQYF
TRBJ2-7	15	TRBV7-2	NA	NA	TGTGCCAGCAGCCCCTTTCGCGGTAACTCCTACGAGCAGTACTTC	CASSPFRGNSYEQYF
TRBJ1-2	13	TRBV7-2	NA	NA	TGTGCCAGCAGTAGGGGGGGTAACTATGGCTACACCTTC	CASSRGGNYGYTF
TRBJ2-2	16	TRBV24-1	NA	NA	TGTGCCACCAGTGACCGGGGGACTCCCTACACCGGGGAGCTGTTTTTT	CATSDRGTPYTGELFF
TRBJ2-2	17	TRBV4-3	NA	NA	TGCGCCAGCAGCCAAGATAGTAGGGAGTGGAACACCGGGGAGCTGTTTTTT	CASSQDSREWNTGELFF
TRBJ2-7	14	TRBV3-1/TRBV3-2	TRBD2	NA	TGTGCCAGCAGCCAAATCCAGCGGGATTATGAGCAGTACTTC	CASSQIQRDYEQYF
TRBJ2-3	18	TRBV5-4	TRBD2	NA	TGTGCCAGCAGCGCCCCCGCGGCGGGGGGGACTAGGACAGATACGCAGTATTTT	CASSAPAAGGTRTDTQYF
TRBJ1-1	13	TRBV19	NA	NA	TGTGCCAGTAGCGACTTCTTTGACACTGAAGCTTTCTTT	CASSDFFDTEAFF
TRBJ2-7	12	TRBV5-6	TRBD1	NA	TGTGCCAGCAGCTCGACAGGGATCGAGCAGTACTTC	CASSSTGIEQYF
TRBJ2-6	20	TRBV15	TRBD1	NA	TGTGCCACCAGCAGAGATCTTACAGGGGGCGCTGATCGTAGGGCCAACGTCCTGACTTTC	CATSRDLTGGADRRANVLTF
TRBJ1-2	14	TRBV4-1	NA	few	TGCGCCAGCAGCCCGGCGGGTGCTGACTATGGCTACACCTTC	CASSPAGADYGYTF
TRBJ1-6	14	TRBV7-8	TRBD1	NA	TGTGCCAGCAGCTTGACAGGGGCCGATTCACCCCTCCACTTT	CASSLTGADSPLHF
TRBJ1-3	20	TRBV18	NA	NA	TGTGCCAGCTCACCACGGACGAGGTTGGTACGGCAGGGCTCTGGAAACACCATATATTTT	CASSPRTRLVRQGSGNTIYF
TRBJ1-1	13	TRBV10-1	NA	NA	TGCGCCAGCAGTGAGTCTGGGGGAGGTGAAGCTTTCTTT	CASSESGGGEAFF
TRBJ1-1	16	TRBV14	NA	NA	TGTGCCAGCAGCCAAGCTGTAGGGGTATCGAACACTGAAGCTTTCTTT	CASSQAVGVSNTEAFF
TRBJ2-7	18	TRBV7-8	TRBD2	NA	TGTGCCAGCAGCTTATCTGGGACTAGCGGGAGAAACGAATGGGAGCAGTACTTC	CASSLSGTSGRNEWEQYF
TRBJ1-4	14	TRBV2	NA	NA	TGTGCCAGCAGCCATCGTTCAGGGAATGAAAAACTGTTTTTT	CASSHRSGNEKLFF
TRBJ1-2	15	TRBV19	TRBD1	NA	TGTGCCAGTAGATACGACAGGGGGCGACCCTATGGCTACACCTTC	CASRYDRGRPYGYTF
TRBJ1-4	15	TRBV6-6	NA	NA	TGTGCCAGCAGACCAAGCGGGGGCGCGGATGAAAAACTGTTTTTT	CASRPSGGADEKLFF
TRBJ1-1	14	TRBV13	TRBD1	NA	TGTGCCAGCAGCTTTGAACAGGGGAAAACTGAAGCTTTCTTT	CASSFEQGKTEAFF
TRBJ2-6	17	TRBV5-6	TRBD1	NA	TGTGCCAGCAGCCCCGGGACAGAGGCATTTGGGGCCAACGTCCTGACTTTC	CASSPGTEAFGANVLTF
TRBJ2-7	15	TRBV5-4	NA	once	TGTGCCAGCAGCAAAAGCGGCACCATCTCCTACGAGCAGTACTTC	CASSKSGTISYEQYF
TRBJ2-7	16	TRBV6-1	NA	NA	TGTGCCAGCAGTGAAGTGGGCCAGGCCATCCCCCAGGAGCAGTACTTC	CASSEVGQAIPQEQYF
TRBJ1-3	16	TRBV2	NA	NA	TGTGCCAGCAGGGGTAGGGACACGAGCTCTGGAAACACCATATATTTT	CASRGRDTSSGNTIYF
TRBJ2-7	13	TRBV6-5	NA	NA	TGTGCCGGGGGGGGACAGGTCTTCTACGAGCAGTACTTC	CAGGGQVFYEQYF
TRBJ1-1	15	TRBV6-6	NA	NA	TGTGCCAGCAGTCCTAGTTCCGCCGAGGGTACTGAAGCTTTCTTT	CASSPSSAEGTEAFF
TRBJ2-3	14	TRBV27	NA	NA	TGTGCCAGCAGCCACCCATCGGGGACAGATACGCAGTATTTT	CASSHPSGTDTQYF
TRBJ1-1	14	TRBV2	NA	NA	TGTGCCAGCAGTGAAGCGCGAGTGAACACTGAAGCTTTCTTT	CASSEARVNTEAFF
TRBJ1-1	16	TRBV27	TRBD1	NA	TGTGCCAGCAGTTTTGGGCTCCTCACAGGGGACACTGAAGCTTTCTTT	CASSFGLLTGDTEAFF
TRBJ2-1	16	TRBV19	TRBD2	once	TGTGCCAGTAGTAAAAGCGGGAGGGCCGGGGACAATGAGCAGTTCTTC	CASSKSGRAGDNEQFF
TRBJ2-3	17	TRBV28	TRBD1	NA	TGTGCCAGCAGCCCTACAACAGGGGAGAGGTGGACAGATACGCAGTATTTT	CASSPTTGERWTDTQYF
TRBJ2-2	16	TRBV5-1	NA	NA	TGCGCCAGCAGCTTGGCCATACTCGCGAACACCGGGGAGCTGTTTTTT	CASSLAILANTGELFF
TRBJ2-7	14	TRBV6-5	TRBD1	NA	TGTGCCAGCAGTCGACAGGGGCCAAGTGGGGAGCAGTACTTC	CASSRQGPSGEQYF
TRBJ1-2	15	TRBV5-8	NA	NA	TGTGCCAGCAGCTTGGAATTGGGGGGGGACTATGGCTACACCTTC	CASSLELGGDYGYTF
TRBJ2-7	12	TRBV12-3/TRBV12-4	NA	NA	TGTGCCAGCAGTCCCAGTGTCGGGGAGCAGTACTTC	CASSPSVGEQYF
TRBJ1-1	13	TRBV18	NA	NA	TGTGCCAGCTCACACACAGAGAACACTGAAGCTTTCTTT	CASSHTENTEAFF
TRBJ2-7	14	TRBV7-2	TRBD2	NA	TGTGCCAGCAGCTTACGGGGACTAGCCTACGAGCAGTACTTC	CASSLRGLAYEQYF
TRBJ1-3	15	TRBV7-2	NA	NA	TGTGCCAGCAGCCTCGACCTTAGAGGGGGAAGCACCATATATTTT	CASSLDLRGGSTIYF
TRBJ2-7	15	TRBV30	NA	few	TGTGCCTGGAGTGGAGAAGGGGATGGTGCCTACGAGCAGTACTTC	CAWSGEGDGAYEQYF
TRBJ2-3	13	TRBV19	NA	NA	TGTGCCAGTAGTATAGCCTACACAGATACGCAGTATTTT	CASSIAYTDTQYF
TRBJ2-7	15	TRBV5-1	TRBD1	NA	TGCGCCAGCAGCCCCACGACAGGGGTCTCCTACGAGCAGTACTTC	CASSPTTGVSYEQYF
TRBJ1-2	14	TRBV19	NA	NA	TGTGCCAGTAGTATCCCGGGGACACTCTATGGCTACACCTTC	CASSIPGTLYGYTF